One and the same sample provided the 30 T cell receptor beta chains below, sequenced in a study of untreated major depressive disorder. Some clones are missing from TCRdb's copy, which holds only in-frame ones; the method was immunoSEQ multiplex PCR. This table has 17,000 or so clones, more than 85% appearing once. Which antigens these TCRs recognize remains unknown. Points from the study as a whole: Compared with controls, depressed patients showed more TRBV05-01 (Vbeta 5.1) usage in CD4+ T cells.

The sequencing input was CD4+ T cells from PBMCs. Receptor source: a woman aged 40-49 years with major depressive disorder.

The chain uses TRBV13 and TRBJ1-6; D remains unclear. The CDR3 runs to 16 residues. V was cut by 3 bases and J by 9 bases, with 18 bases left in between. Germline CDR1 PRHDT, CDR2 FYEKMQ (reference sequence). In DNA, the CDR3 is TGTGCCAGCAGCTTGGCTCGTCAGAGTCGGTTTTCACCCCTCCACTTT. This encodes CASSLARQSRFSPLHF.

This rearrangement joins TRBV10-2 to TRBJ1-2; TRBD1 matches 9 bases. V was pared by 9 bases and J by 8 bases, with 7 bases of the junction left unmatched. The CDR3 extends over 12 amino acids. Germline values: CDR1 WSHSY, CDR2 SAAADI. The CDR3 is CASRTGESGYTF. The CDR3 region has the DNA TGCGCCAGTAGGACAGGGGAGTCCGGCTACACCTTC.

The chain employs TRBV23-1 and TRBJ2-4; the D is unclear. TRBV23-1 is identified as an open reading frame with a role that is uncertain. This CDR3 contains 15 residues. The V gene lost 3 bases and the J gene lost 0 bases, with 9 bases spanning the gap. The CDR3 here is CASSQRPLAKNIQYF. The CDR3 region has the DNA TGCGCCAGCAGTCAGCGACCCCTAGCCAAAAACATTCAGTACTTC.

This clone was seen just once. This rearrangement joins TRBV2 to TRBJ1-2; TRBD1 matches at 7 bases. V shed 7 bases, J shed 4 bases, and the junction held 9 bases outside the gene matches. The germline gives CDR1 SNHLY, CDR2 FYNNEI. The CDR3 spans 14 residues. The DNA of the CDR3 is TGTGCCAGCAAACCGGAGGCAGGGGGCTATGGCTACACCTTC. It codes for CASKPEAGGYGYTF. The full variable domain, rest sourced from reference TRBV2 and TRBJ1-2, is EPEVTQTPSHQVTQMGQEVILRCVPISNHLYFYWYRQILGQKVEFLVSFYNNEISEKSEIFDDQFSVERPDGSNFTLKIRSTKLEDSAMYFCASKPEAGGYGYTFGSGTRLTVV.

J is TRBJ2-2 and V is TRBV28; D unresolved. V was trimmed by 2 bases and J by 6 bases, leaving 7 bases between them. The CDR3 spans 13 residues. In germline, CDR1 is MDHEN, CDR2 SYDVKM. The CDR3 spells CASSLSRSGELFF. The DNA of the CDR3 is TGTGCCAGCAGTTTAAGTCGCTCCGGGGAGCTGTTTTTT.

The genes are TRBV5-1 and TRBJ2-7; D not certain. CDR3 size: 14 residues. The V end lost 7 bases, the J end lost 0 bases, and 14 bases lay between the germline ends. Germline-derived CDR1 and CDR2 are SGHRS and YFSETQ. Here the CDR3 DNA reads TGCGCCAGCCCGCAGAGAGCCCGCTCCTACGAGCAGTACTTC. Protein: CASPQRARSYEQYF.

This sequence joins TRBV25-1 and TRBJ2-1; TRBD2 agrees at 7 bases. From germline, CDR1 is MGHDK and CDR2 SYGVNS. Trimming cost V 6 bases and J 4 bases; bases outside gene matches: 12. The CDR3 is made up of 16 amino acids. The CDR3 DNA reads TGTGCCAGCAGCCGAGGGCTAGCGGCCACGTACAATGAGCAGTTCTTC. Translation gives CASSRGLAATYNEQFF.

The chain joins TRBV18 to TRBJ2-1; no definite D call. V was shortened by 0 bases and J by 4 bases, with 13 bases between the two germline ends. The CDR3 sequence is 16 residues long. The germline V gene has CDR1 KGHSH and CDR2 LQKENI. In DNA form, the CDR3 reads TGTGCCAGCTCACCACCTTCGAGTAGCAGATACAATGAGCAGTTCTTC. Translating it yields CASSPPSSSRYNEQFF.

CDR3 amino acids: CASSPRQGGGYTF. The CDR3 coding sequence is TGTGCCAGCAGCCCAAGACAGGGGGGAGGCTACACCTTC. The chain uses TRBV7-2 and TRBJ1-2; 9 bases are shared with TRBD1. This CDR3 has 13 residues. Trimming took 5 bases from V and 8 from J; bases not matched to a gene: 6. The germline V gene has CDR1 SGHTA and CDR2 FQGNSA.

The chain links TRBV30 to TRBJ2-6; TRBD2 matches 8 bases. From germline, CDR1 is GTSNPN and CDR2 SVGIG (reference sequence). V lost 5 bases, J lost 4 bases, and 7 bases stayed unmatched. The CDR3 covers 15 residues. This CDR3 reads CAWGRGAGGANVLTF. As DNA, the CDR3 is TGTGCCTGGGGGCGGGGGGCCGGAGGGGCCAACGTCCTGACTTTC.

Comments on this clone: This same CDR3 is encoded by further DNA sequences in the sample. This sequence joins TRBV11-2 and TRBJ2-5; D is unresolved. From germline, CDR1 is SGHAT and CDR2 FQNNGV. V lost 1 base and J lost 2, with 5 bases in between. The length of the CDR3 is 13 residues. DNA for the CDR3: TGTGCCAGCAGCTTAGGCGGTCAAGAGACCCAGTACTTC. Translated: CASSLGGQETQYF.

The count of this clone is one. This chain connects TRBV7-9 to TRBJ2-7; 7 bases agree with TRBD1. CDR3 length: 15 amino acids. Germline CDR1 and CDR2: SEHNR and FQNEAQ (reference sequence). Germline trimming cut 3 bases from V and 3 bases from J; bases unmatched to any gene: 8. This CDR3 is CASSLGPQGYYEQYF. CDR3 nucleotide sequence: TGTGCCAGCAGCTTGGGGCCACAGGGGTACTACGAGCAGTACTTC.

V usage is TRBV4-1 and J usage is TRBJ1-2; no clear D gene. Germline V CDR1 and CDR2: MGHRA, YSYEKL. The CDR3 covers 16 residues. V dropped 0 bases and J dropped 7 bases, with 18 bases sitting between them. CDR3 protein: CASSQDSALQYSGYTF. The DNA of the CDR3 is TGCGCCAGCAGCCAAGATTCAGCCCTCCAGTATAGTGGCTACACCTTC.

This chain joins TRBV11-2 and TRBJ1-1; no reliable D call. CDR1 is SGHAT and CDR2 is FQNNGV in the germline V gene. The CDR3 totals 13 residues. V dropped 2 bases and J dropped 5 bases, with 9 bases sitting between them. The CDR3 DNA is TGTGCCAGCAGCTTACTGATTTCTACTGAAGCTTTCTTT. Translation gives CASSLLISTEAFF.

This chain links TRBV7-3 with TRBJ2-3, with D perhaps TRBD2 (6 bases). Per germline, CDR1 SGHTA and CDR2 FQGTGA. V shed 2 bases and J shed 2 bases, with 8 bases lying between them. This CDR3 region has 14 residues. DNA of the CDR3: TGTGCCAGCAGCTTAGGGGGGTTCACAGATACGCAGTATTTT. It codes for CASSLGGFTDTQYF. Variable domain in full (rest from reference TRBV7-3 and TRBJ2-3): GAGVSQTPSNKVTEKGKYVELRCDPISGHTALYWYRQSLGQGPEFLIYFQGTGAADDSGLPNDRFFAVRPEGSVSTLKIQRTERGDSAVYLCASSLGGFTDTQYFGPGTRLTVL.

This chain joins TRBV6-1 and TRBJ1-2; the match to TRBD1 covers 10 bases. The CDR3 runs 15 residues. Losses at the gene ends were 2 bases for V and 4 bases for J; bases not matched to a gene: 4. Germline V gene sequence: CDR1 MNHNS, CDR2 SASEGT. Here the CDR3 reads CASSEMGQGLYGYTF. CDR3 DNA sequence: TGTGCCAGCAGTGAAATGGGACAGGGGCTCTATGGCTACACCTTC.

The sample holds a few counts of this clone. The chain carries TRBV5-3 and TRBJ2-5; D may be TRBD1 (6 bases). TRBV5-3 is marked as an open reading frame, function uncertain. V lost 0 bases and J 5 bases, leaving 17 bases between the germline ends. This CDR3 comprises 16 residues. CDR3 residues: CARSLGQGPPVETQYF. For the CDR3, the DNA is TGTGCCAGAAGCTTGGGGCAGGGGCCGCCAGTGGAGACCCAGTACTTC.

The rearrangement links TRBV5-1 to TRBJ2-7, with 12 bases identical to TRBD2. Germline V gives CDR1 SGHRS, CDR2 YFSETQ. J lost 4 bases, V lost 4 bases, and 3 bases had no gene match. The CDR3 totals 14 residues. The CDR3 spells CASSLGTSGYEQYF. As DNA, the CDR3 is TGCGCCAGCAGCCTTGGGACTAGCGGGTACGAGCAGTACTTC.

CDR3 bases: TGTGCCAGCAGCGCCGCCCTAGGACAGGGGGCGCGGGCCGGGGAGCTGTTTTTT. It codes for CASSAALGQGARAGELFF. This chain links TRBV9 with TRBJ2-2; TRBD1 matches 11 bases. The CDR3 is 18 residues long. J was trimmed by 6 bases and V by 3 bases; bases with no gene match: 13. Germline V gene lookup returns CDR1 SGDLS and CDR2 YYNGEE.

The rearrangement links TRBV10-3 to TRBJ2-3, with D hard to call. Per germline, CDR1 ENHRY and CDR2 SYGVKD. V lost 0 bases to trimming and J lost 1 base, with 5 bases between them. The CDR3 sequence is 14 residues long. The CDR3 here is CAISESGGTDTQYF. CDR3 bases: TGTGCCATCAGTGAGTCTGGAGGCACAGATACGCAGTATTTT.

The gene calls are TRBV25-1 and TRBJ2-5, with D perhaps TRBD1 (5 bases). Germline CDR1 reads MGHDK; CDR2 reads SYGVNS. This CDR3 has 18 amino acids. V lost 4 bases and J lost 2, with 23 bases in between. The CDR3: CASSGSRQTSTSQETQYF. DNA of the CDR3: TGTGCCAGCAGTGGATCAAGACAGACATCAACTTCGCAAGAGACCCAGTACTTC.

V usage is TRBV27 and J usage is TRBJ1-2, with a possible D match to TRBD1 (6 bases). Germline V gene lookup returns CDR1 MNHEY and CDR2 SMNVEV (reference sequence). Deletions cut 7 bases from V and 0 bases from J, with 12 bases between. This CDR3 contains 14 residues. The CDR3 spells CASTRDISNYGYTF. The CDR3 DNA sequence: TGTGCCAGCACTCGGGACATTTCTAACTATGGCTACACCTTC.

The CDR3 bases are TGTGCCAGCAGCCAAGGGGCCTCATCCTACGAGCAGTACTTC. It encodes CASSQGASSYEQYF. The chain is built from TRBV4-2 and TRBJ2-7; D unresolved. With 1 base removed from V and 1 base from J, the gap between germline ends came to 8 bases. Germline assignment: CDR1 LGHNA and CDR2 YNFKEQ. The CDR3 has 14 amino acids.

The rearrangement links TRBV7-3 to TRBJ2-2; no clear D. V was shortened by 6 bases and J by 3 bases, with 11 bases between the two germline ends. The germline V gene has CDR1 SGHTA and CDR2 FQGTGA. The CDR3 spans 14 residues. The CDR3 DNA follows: TGTGCCAGCAGGATTTCCAAGGACACCGGGGAGCTGTTTTTT. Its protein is CASRISKDTGELFF.

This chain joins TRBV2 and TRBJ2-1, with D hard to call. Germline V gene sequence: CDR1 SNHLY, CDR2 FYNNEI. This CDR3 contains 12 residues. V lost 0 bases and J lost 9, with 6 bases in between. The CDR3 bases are TGTGCCAGCAGTGAAGCCAGCAGTGAGCAGTTCTTC. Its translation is CASSEASSEQFF.

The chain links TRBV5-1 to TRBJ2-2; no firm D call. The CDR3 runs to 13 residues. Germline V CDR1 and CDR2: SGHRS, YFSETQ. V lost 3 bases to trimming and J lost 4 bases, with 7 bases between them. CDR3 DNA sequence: TGCGCCAGCAGCTCCGAAGGCACCGGGGAGCTGTTTTTT. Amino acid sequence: CASSSEGTGELFF.

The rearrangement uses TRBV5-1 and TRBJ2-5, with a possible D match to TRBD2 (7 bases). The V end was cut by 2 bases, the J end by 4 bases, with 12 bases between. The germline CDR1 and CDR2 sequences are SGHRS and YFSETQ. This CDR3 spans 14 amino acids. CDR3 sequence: CASSFGGPPETQYF. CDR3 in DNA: TGCGCCAGCAGCTTCGGGGGGCCCCCAGAGACCCAGTACTTC.

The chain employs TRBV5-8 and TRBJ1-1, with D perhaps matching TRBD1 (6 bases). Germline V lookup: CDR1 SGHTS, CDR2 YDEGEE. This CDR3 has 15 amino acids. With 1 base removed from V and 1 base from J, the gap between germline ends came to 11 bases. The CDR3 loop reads CASSLLIQGNTEAFF. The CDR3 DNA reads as TGTGCCAGCAGCTTGCTGATACAGGGGAACACTGAAGCTTTCTTT.

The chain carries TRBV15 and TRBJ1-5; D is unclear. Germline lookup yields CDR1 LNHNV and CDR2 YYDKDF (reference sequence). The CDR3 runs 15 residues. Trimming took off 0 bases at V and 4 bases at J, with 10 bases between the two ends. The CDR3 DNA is TGTGCCACCAGCAGAGATAAGGGATATAATCAGCCCCAGCATTTT. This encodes CATSRDKGYNQPQHF.

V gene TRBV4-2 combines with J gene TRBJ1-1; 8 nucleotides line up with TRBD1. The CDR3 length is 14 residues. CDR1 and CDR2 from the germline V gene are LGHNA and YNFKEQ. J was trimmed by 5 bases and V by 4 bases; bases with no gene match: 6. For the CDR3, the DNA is TGTGCCAGCAGCCCCAAAACAGGGGGGACTGAAGCTTTCTTT. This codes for CASSPKTGGTEAFF.